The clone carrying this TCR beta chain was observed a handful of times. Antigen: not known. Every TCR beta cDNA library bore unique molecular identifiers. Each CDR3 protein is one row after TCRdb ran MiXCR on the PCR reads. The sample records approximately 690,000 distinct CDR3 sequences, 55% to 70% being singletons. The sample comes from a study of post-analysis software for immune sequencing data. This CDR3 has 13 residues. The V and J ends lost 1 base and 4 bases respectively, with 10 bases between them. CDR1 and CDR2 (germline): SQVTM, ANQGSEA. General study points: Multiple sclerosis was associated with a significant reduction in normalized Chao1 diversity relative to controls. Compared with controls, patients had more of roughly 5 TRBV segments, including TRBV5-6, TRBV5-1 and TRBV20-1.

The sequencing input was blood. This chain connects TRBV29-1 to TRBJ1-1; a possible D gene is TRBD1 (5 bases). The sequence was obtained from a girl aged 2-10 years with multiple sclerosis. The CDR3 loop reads CSVEVVRGTEAFF. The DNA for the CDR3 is TGCAGCGTTGAAGTCGTTAGGGGCACTGAAGCTTTCTTT.